This record looks at one TCR beta chain sequence and its context. Its antigen remains unknown. These data are taken from a study of shared clonotypes between healthy human individuals. Germline V gene lookup returns CDR1 SGHTA and CDR2 FQGTGA. CDR3 length: 13 residues. V lost 5 bases to trimming and J lost 4 bases, with 11 bases between them. Sequencing was performed with immunoSEQ multiplex PCR; in TCRdb, only in-frame clones are kept and a portion is missing. The profile shows hundreds of thousands of clones, approximately 79% of them singletons. Study results and caveats: A handful of donors held about 5.1% of naive CD4 clonotypes in common.

The specimen was memory CD4+ T cells sorted from blood. The sample's subset: CD45RA-negative fraction. This rearrangement joins TRBV7-3 to TRBJ1-2; TRBD1 is a possible D gene (5 bases). The sequence derives from a woman aged 30 to 39 in good health. The CDR3, as DNA: TGTGCCAGCAGCGACGGACACGGCTATGGCTACACCTTC. The encoded protein is CASSDGHGYGYTF.